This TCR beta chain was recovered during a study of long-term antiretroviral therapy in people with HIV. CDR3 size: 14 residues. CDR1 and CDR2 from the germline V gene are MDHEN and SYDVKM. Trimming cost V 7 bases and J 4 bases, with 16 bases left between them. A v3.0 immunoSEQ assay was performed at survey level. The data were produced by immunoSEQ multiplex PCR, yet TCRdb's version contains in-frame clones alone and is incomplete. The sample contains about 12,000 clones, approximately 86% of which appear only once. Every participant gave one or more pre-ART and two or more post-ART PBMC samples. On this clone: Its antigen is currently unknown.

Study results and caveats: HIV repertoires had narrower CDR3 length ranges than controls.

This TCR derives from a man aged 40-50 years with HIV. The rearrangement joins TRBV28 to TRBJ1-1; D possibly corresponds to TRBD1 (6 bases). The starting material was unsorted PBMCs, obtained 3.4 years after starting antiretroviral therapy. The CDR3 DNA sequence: TGTGCCAGCACCCATAATCAGGGGAGCACTGAAGCTTTCTTT. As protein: CASTHNQGSTEAFF.